This is a list of T cell receptor beta chains from one sample in a study of shared clonotypes between healthy human individuals. Method: immunoSEQ multiplex PCR; TCRdb's copy keeps in-frame clones and lacks some. The data hold about 380,000 clones, with about 96% observed a single time. Sequencing was performed on memory CD8+ T cells sorted from blood. The receptor set was obtained from a man aged 25-45 years in good health. CDR3s include the opening cysteine and the closing phenylalanine or tryptophan. Each record gives: V gene, clone size, J gene, D gene, CDR3 protein, CDR3 DNA. A D gene is named only where the DNA matches it firmly. The size entry is marked missing in some rows and otherwise reads once, few, many or a size class.

TRBV21-1	.	TRBJ2-7	.	CASSVSGRAEEQYF	TGTGCCAGCAGCGTTAGCGGGAGGGCCGAAGAGCAGTACTTC
TRBV5-6	.	TRBJ2-7	TRBD1	CASSPTGTAEQYF	TGTGCCAGCAGCCCGACAGGGACAGCCGAGCAGTACTTC
TRBV30	.	TRBJ2-7	.	CAWGKTGYEQYF	TGTGCCTGGGGAAAGACTGGCTACGAGCAGTACTTC
TRBV5-1	.	TRBJ2-7	TRBD1	CASSPQGAVEQYF	TGCGCCAGCAGCCCTCAGGGGGCGGTCGAGCAGTACTTC
TRBV4-2	.	TRBJ2-3	.	CASSPRGGEFFTDTQYF	TGTGCCAGCAGCCCAAGGGGGGGGGAGTTTTTCACAGATACGCAGTATTTT
TRBV10-3	.	TRBJ2-7	TRBD1	CAISLEGASYEQYF	TGTGCCATCAGTTTAGAGGGGGCTTCCTACGAGCAGTACTTC
TRBV11-2	once	TRBJ2-5	.	CASSLVSGMGETQYF	TGTGCCAGCAGCTTAGTCTCGGGGATGGGTGAGACCCAGTACTTC
TRBV25-1	.	TRBJ1-1	.	CASSYPGSTEAFF	TGTGCCAGCAGTTATCCAGGGAGCACTGAAGCTTTCTTT
TRBV27	.	TRBJ2-1	.	CASSASTTEQFF	TGTGCCAGCAGTGCGAGCACGACGGAGCAGTTCTTC
TRBV28	.	TRBJ2-7	TRBD2	CASSPSGRAEGEQYF	TGTGCCAGCAGTCCTAGCGGGAGGGCCGAGGGCGAGCAGTACTTC
TRBV5-1	.	TRBJ2-7	.	CASSLDNGTPGSYEQYF	TGCGCCAGCAGCCTGGATAATGGGACCCCCGGTTCCTACGAGCAGTACTTC
TRBV19	.	TRBJ1-2	.	CASTLGGQRNYGYTF	TGTGCCAGTACCCTGGGGGGACAAAGGAACTATGGCTACACCTTC
TRBV6-5	once	TRBJ1-5	.	CASSYSASNQPQHF	TGTGCCAGCAGTTACTCGGCTAGCAATCAGCCCCAGCATTTT
TRBV30	.	TRBJ1-2	.	CAWNRRQAGGYTF	TGTGCCTGGAACCGCCGACAGGCCGGGGGCTACACCTTC
TRBV5-4	.	TRBJ2-3	.	CASSLSTRTDTQYF	TGTGCCAGCAGCCTAAGTACTCGCACAGATACGCAGTATTTT
TRBV5-1	.	TRBJ1-3	.	CASSLGRLSGNTIYF	TGCGCCAGCAGCTTGGGACGCCTCTCTGGAAACACCATATATTTT
TRBV5-6	.	TRBJ2-1	TRBD2	CASSHRTSGRTYNEQFF	TGTGCCAGCAGCCACCGGACTAGCGGGAGAACATACAATGAGCAGTTCTTC
TRBV7-3	.	TRBJ2-1	TRBD2	CASSLILAGVNEQFF	TGTGCCAGCAGCTTAATACTAGCGGGAGTAAATGAGCAGTTCTTC
TRBV6-6	.	TRBJ2-3	TRBD2	CASSTLAVRADTQYF	TGTGCCAGCAGTACCCTAGCGGTCAGGGCAGATACGCAGTATTTT
TRBV10-3	.	TRBJ2-2	TRBD1	CATGGAGELFF	TGTGCGACAGGGGGGGCCGGGGAGCTGTTTTTT
TRBV5-1	.	TRBJ2-3	.	CASSGYSTDTQYF	TGCGCCAGCAGCGGTTATAGCACAGATACGCAGTATTTT
TRBV5-1	.	TRBJ2-3	TRBD2	CASRRASGIVDTQYF	TGCGCCAGCCGCCGGGCTAGCGGGATCGTTGATACGCAGTATTTT
TRBV7-2	once	TRBJ2-1	TRBD2	CASSLVQRGYNEQFF	TGTGCCAGCAGCTTAGTCCAGCGGGGATACAATGAGCAGTTCTTC
TRBV30	.	TRBJ1-4	.	CAWKGGQWSEKLFF	TGTGCCTGGAAAGGTGGGCAGTGGTCTGAAAAACTGTTTTTT
TRBV25-1	once	TRBJ2-1	.	CASLDNEQFF	TGTGCCAGCCTAGACAATGAGCAGTTCTTC
TRBV10-1	.	TRBJ1-2	.	CASSEGRTAYGYTF	TGCGCCAGCAGTGAGGGACGGACAGCCTATGGCTACACCTTC
TRBV7-2	.	TRBJ1-2	.	CASSPTRGQGGYTF	TGTGCCAGCAGCCCGACCAGGGGCCAGGGGGGCTACACCTTC
TRBV5-4	.	TRBJ2-1	TRBD2	CASSYGEGLAGVNEQFF	TGTGCCAGCAGCTATGGGGAGGGACTAGCGGGAGTCAATGAGCAGTTCTTC